This TCR beta chain was captured in a study of early T cells in non-severe SARS-CoV-2 infection (dated by TCRdb to about 2021). Looking at the study overall: Bulk RNA from unsorted whole blood was used for TCR sequencing, so alpha and beta chains could not be paired. General study outcomes and caveats: VDJdb matching was skewed toward anti-spike CD8 responses and likely underestimated virus-specific expansions by missing private and CD4 specificities.

This was a case-control study nested in a cohort of healthcare workers in London, UK, who had nasopharyngeal swab PCR tests and blood samples taken every week. Between 23 and 31 March 2020, the week of the UK lockdown, healthcare workers were enrolled and then followed up weekly for as long as 16 weeks. This clonotype was detected many times. No antigen is known for it. No base-level quality is on record; no much larger clone is a single base apart. Libraries came from 5' RACE. Sequencer: NextSeq 500. In the TCR library protocol, unique molecular identifiers were attached to individual cDNA molecules to correct for PCR bias and sequencing error. TCR alpha and beta chains were both sequenced, and the abundances of alpha and beta sequences in each sample were closely correlated with each other. As for the authors' bioinformatics: V gene, J gene and CDR3 annotation of TCR sequences was performed with Decombinator V4. TCRs were defined as expanded if a significant change between any two time points was detected under a Poisson model with p below 0.0001. Abundances of TCRs were expressed as counts per million after normalisation to the total number of TCRs sequenced in each sample. TRAV1-2 paired with TRAJ12, TRAJ20 or TRAJ33 defined MAIT TCRs, while TRAV10 paired with TRAJ18 defined iNKT TCRs. VDJdb, accessed 1 November 2021, was searched for CMV, EBV and SARS-CoV-2 annotated TCRs, with TCRs annotated for multiple antigens excluded. TCRdb applied fastp at Q25 and MiXCR to the public reads, then kept only in-frame beta chains. Duplicate CDR3 protein sequences are folded into a single record with the most common DNA and genes. What appears here as the V and J calls and clone size reflects TCRdb's work, not the paper's. The sample table shows about 31,000 distinct CDR3 sequences, and approximately 5.4% are seen once. The ten largest make up around 6.8% of the sample.

Measured from the cysteine to the phenylalanine, the CDR3 is 16 residues long. The kept DNA is CDR3 alone, 48 bases in frame from the first base. The junction carries 17 bases between V and J, which are trimmed by 5 bases and 0 bases respectively. The CDR1 and CDR2 encoded by the germline V gene are SGHTS and YDEGEE. The receptor comes from an adult who was a healthcare worker with PCR-confirmed SARS-CoV-2 infection or an uninfected control (not recorded which). The V and J segments used are TRBV5-8 and TRBJ2-5; the D region possibly corresponds to TRBD1 (6 bases align). What was sequenced was whole blood. CDR3 region: CASRPSGQLNQETQYF. The nucleotide sequence reads as follows: TGTGCCAGCAGGCCGTCCGGACAGCTAAACCAAGAGACCCAGTACTTC.